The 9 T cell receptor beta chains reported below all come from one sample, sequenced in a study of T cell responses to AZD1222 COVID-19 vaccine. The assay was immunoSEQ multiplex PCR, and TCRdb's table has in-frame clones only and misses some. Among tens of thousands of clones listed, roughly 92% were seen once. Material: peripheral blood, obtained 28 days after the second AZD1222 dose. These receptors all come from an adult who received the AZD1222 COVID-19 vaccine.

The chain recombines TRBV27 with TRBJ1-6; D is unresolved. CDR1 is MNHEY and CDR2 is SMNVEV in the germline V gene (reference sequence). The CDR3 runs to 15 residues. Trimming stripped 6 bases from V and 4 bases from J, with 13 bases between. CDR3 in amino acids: CASRATSNYNSPLHF. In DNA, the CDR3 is TGTGCCAGCAGGGCAACCTCAAATTATAATTCACCCCTCCACTTT.

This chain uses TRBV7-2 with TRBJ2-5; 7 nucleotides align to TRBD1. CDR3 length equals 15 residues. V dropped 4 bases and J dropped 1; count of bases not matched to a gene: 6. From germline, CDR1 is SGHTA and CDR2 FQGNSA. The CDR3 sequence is CASSSQTGTQETQYF. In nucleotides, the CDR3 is TGTGCCAGCAGCTCCCAGACAGGGACCCAAGAGACCCAGTACTTC.

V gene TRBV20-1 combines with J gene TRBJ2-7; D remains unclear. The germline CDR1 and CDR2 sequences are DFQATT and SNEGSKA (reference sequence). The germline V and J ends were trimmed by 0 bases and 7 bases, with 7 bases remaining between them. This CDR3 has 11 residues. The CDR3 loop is CSARDRKEQYF. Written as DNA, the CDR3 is TGCAGTGCTAGAGATCGGAAGGAGCAGTACTTC.

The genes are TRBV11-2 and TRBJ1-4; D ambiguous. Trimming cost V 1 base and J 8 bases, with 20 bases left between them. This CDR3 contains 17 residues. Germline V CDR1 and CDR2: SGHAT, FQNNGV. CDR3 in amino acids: CASSLGEGGWLGEKLFF. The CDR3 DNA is TGTGCCAGCAGCTTAGGGGAAGGCGGCTGGTTGGGAGAAAAACTGTTTTTT.

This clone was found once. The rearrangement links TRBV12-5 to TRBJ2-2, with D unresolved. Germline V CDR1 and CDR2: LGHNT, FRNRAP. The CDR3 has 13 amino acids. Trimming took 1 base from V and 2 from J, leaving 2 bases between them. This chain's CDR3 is CASGLANTGELFF. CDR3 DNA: TGTGCTAGTGGTTTGGCCAACACCGGGGAGCTGTTTTTT.

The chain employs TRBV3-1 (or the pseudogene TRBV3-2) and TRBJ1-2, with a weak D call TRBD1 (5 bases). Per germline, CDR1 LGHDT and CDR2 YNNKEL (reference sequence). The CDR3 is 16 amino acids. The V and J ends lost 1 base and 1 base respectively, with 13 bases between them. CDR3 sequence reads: CASSQVRDSLNYGYTF. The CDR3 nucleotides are TGTGCCAGCAGCCAAGTCCGGGACTCGCTTAACTATGGCTACACCTTC.

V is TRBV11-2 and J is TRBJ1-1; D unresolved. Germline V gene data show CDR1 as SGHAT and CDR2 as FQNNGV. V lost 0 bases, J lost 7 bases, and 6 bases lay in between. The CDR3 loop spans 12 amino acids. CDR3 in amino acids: CASSLEGVEAFF. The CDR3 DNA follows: TGTGCCAGCAGCTTAGAAGGTGTTGAAGCTTTCTTT.

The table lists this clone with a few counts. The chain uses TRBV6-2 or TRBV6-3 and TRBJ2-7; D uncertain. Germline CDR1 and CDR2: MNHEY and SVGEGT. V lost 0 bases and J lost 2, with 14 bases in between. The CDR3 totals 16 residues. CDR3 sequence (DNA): TGTGCCAGCAGTTACTCGAAGTCGGCAGGACCCTACGAGCAGTACTTC. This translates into CASSYSKSAGPYEQYF.

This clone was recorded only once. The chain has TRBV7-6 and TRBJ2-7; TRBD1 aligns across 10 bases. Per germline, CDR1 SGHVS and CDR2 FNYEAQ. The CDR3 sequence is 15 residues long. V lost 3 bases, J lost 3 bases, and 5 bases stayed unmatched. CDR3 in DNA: TGTGCCAGCAGCTTTCGGACAGGGGGGGGCTACGAGCAGTACTTC. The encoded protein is CASSFRTGGGYEQYF.